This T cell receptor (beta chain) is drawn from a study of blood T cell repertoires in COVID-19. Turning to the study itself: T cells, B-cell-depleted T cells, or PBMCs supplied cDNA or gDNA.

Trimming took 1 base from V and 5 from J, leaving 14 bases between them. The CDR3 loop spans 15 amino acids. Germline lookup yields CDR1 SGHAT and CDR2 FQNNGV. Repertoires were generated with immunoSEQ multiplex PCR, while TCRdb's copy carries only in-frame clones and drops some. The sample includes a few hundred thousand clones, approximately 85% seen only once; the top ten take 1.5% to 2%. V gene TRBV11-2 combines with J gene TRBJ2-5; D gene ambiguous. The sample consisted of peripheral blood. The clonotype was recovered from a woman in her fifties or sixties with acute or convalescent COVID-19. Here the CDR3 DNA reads TGTGCCAGCAGCTTAGGGCAGGTTGTTTGGGAGACCCAGTACTTC. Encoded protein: CASSLGQVVWETQYF.